This T cell receptor beta chain was obtained from a study of cytotoxic CD8 clonotypes in ibrutinib-treated CLL. In its sample, this clone was seen once. Antigen: not known. Whole-study findings and limits: Baseline clonality exceeded age-matched healthy donors and tracked circulating CD8+ T-cell counts. Public clonotypes occurred uncommonly; on treatment, they contracted or remained stable.

Around 2 micrograms of genomic DNA came from cryopreserved PBMCs for TCR beta libraries. Sequenced by immunoSEQ multiplex PCR; TCRdb stores in-frame clones only, minus some. This repertoire shows more than 150,000 clones, over 55% found once; its top ten account for 13%. The input for sequencing was PBMCs, taken after 24 months of ibrutinib treatment. This TCR was recovered from a human donor with chronic lymphocytic leukemia.

The CDR3 sequence: CASSTSPLADPAYNEQFF. CDR3 in DNA: TGTGCCAGCAGTACAAGCCCCCTAGCGGACCCGGCCTACAATGAGCAGTTCTTC. The chain uses TRBV6-4 and TRBJ2-1, with 7 positions matching TRBD2. The CDR3 runs to 18 residues. The junction had 15 bases not matched to a gene; V was cut back by 5 bases and J by 2 bases. Germline CDR1 MRHNA, CDR2 SNTAGT.